The clone carrying this T cell receptor (beta chain) was seen a few times. Its antigen is unidentified. The data originate from a study of early T cells in non-severe SARS-CoV-2 infection. Study outcomes and limitations: CD4 and private specificities were missed by VDJdb matching, which favored anti-spike CD8 responses.

Molecules of cDNA were individually given unique molecular identifiers that were attached to them. TCRdb used MiXCR to reprocess the 5' RACE reads, holding one entry per CDR3 protein. The table includes some 66,000 distinct CDR3 sequences, about 12% detected once. Germline V gives CDR1 SGHVS, CDR2 FNYEAQ. The CDR3 loop spans 16 amino acids. With V trimmed by 2 bases and J by 5 bases, 7 bases remained unmatched. The sequenced sample consisted of whole blood. This clonotype originated in an adult who was a healthcare worker with PCR-confirmed SARS-CoV-2 infection or an uninfected control (not recorded which). The chain is built from TRBV7-6 and TRBJ2-3; 10 bases match TRBD2. CDR3 coding DNA: TGTGCCAGCAGCTTAAGGACTAGCGGTGCGGTAGATACGCAGTATTTT. It specifies CASSLRTSGAVDTQYF. The entire variable domain, with the rest obtained from reference TRBV7-6 and TRBJ2-3, is as follows: GAGVSQSPRYKVTKRGQDVALRCDPISGHVSLYWYRQALGQGPEFLTYFNYEAQQDKSGLPNDRFSAERPEGSISTLTIQRTEQRDSAMYRCASSLRTSGAVDTQYFGPGTRLTVL.